Sequencing of this TCR beta chain was carried out in a study of blood T cell repertoires in COVID-19. The V and J ends lost 3 bases and 8 bases respectively, with 10 bases between them. The CDR3 extends over 12 amino acids. The method was immunoSEQ multiplex PCR; TCRdb's version includes in-frame clones alone and lacks a portion of them. The sample carries roughly 370,000 clones, 85% to 90% recorded once. For recovered donors of Cohort 3, there were two negative PCRs, clearance, or symptom resolution. Sequenced material: PBMCs or T cells enriched from blood (not recorded which). The chain links TRBV12-3 or TRBV12-4 to TRBJ1-2; TRBD1 might be the D (6 bases). This sequence originates from a woman aged 45-60 years who had recovered from COVID-19. DNA of the CDR3: TGTGCCAGCAGTTTCGGGACAACGGGCTACACCTTC. This gives the protein CASSFGTTGYTF.